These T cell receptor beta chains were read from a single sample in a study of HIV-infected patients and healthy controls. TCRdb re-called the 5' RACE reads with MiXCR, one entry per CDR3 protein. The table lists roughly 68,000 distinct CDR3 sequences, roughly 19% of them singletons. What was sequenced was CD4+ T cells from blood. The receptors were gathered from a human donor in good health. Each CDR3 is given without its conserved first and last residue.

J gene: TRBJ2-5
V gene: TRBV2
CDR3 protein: ASSQQGQETQY

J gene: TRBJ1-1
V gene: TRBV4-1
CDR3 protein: ASMWDGRGTEAF

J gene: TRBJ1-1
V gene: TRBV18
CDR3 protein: ASSPDRVVTEAF

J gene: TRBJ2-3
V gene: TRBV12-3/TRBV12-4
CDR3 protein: ASSFPSSDSSGGQSTDTQY

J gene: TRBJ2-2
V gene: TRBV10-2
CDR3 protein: ASSAAGGLPGELF

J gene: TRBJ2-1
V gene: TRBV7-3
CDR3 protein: ASSPSLAGWNEQF

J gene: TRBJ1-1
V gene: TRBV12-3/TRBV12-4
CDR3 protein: ASRPTGLLRAF

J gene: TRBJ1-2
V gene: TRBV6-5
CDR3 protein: ASSYRDRVNYGYT

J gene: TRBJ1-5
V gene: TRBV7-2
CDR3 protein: ASSLNKGGQPQH

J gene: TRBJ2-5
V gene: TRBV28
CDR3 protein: ASSLNPSIARETQY

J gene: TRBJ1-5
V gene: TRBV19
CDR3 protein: ATAPGQGQGAGNQPQH

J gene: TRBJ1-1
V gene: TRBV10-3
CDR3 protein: AIRETGDTEAF

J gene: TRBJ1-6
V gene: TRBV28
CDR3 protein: ASSTPLDASGSPLH

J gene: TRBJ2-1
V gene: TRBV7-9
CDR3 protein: ASSPASSLNEQF

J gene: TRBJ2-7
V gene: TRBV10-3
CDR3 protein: AISAHGSGLPYEQY

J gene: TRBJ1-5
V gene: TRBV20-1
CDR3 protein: SARAQGNQPQH

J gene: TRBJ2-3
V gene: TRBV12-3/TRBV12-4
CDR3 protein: ASSLGAGLGTDTQY

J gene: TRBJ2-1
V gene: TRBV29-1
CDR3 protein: SVIRTGGYIPYNEQF

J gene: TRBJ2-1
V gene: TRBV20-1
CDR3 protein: SARDPSHRTSYNEQF

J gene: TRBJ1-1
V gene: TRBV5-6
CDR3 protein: ASSSKRGTGNTEAF

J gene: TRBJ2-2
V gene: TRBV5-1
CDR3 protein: ASTPANTGELF

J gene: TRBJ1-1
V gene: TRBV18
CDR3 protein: ASYATSDNTEAF

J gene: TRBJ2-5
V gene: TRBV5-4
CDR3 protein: ASSLDSATSKTQY

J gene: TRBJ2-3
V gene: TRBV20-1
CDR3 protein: SAISGKDTQY

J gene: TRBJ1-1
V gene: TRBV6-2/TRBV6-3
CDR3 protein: ASSPPRTNAATEAF

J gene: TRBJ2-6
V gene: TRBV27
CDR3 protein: ASSWDRISGANVLT

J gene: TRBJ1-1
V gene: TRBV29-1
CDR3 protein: SVGQGTVGTEAF

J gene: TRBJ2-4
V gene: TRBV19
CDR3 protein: ASSMGINAKNIQY

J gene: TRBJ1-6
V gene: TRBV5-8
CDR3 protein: ASSIGQGYNSPLH

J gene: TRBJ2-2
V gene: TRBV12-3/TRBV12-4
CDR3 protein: ASSLARGGRALFIGELF

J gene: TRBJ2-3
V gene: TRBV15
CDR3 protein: ATSRDLASGDNTQY

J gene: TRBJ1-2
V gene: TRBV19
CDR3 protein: ASSPRAGQDYT

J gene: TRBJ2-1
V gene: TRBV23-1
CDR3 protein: ASSKGLAGARSYNEQF

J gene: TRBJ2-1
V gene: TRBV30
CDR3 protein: AWGASGRREQF

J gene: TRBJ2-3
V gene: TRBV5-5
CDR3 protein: ASSPPPASTDTQY

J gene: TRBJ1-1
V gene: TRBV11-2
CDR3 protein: ASSLEGGQGTEAF

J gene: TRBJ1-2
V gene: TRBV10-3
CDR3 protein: AISESTGFGGYT

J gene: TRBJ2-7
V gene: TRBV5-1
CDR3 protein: ASSSSPTYEQY

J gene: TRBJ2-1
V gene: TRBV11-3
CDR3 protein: ASSAGNTYNEQF

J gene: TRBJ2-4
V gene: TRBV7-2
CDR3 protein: ASSPIGQSKNIQY

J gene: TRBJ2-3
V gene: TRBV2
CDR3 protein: ASRAGPSTDTQY

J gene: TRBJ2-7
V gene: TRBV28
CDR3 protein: ASSSGQASSYEQY

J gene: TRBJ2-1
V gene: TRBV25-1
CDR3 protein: ASSEYGLAVGLHNEQF

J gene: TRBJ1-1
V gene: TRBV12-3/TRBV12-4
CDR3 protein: ASSRDRSTEAF

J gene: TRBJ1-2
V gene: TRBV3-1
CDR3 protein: ASSQGQGNYGYT

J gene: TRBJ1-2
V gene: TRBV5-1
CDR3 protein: ASSLGPGANYGYT

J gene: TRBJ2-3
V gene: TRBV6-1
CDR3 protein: ASSGQTGDTQY

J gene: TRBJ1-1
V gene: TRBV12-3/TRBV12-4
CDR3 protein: ASSFGAAVNTEAF

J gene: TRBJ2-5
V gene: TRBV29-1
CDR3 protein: SVAGLVQETQY